One sample yielded the 26 T cell receptor beta chains listed below, sequenced in a study of T-cell reconstitution after alpha-beta-depleted transplantation in children. Library preparation (for TCRbeta) was performed with unique molecular identifiers. MiXCR, run by TCRdb on the PCR reads, gives a single entry per CDR3 protein. The table lists 900,000 or so distinct CDR3 sequences, approximately 15% of them singletons. The specimen comprised PBMCs, mostly from graft donor cells, sampled 360 days after TCRalphabeta/CD19-depleted stem cell transplant. Source of these receptors: a male patient younger than 18 who had a stem cell transplant for acute lymphoblastic leukemia, so the T cells may come from the graft donor.

This clonotype has a handful of counts. The chain combines TRBV9 with TRBJ2-3; no clear D. This CDR3 has 15 residues. Between the trimmed V and J ends, which lost 3 bases and 0 bases, there was a span of 11 bases. Germline values: CDR1 SGDLS, CDR2 YYNGEE. CDR3 DNA: TGTGCCAGCAGCGCCGCCAGGCTCAGCACAGATACGCAGTATTTT. This sequence encodes CASSAARLSTDTQYF.

In this sample, this clonotype turned up a few times. The chain carries TRBV5-1 and TRBJ1-1, with 11 bases matching TRBD1. Looked up from germline, CDR1 is SGHRS and CDR2 is YFSETQ. The CDR3 runs 17 residues. V shed 4 bases and J 5 bases; nucleotides not matched to a gene: 13. CDR3 sequence (DNA): TGCGCCAGCAGCCCCGGGAGGGACAGGGGGTTGGAAACTGAAGCTTTCTTT. Encoded protein: CASSPGRDRGLETEAFF.

Many counts were recorded for this clonotype. The V call is TRBV29-1, the J call TRBJ1-2; 9 positions agree with TRBD1. CDR3 length: 13 amino acids. Germline V gives CDR1 SQVTM, CDR2 ANQGSEA. Trimming removed 5 bases from V and 8 bases from J; junction bases left unmatched: 9. The chain's CDR3 is CSVLGTGRKGYTF. The CDR3 bases are TGCAGCGTTTTGGGGACAGGGAGAAAGGGCTACACCTTC.

The sample holds a few counts of this clonotype. The chain joins TRBV20-1 to TRBJ1-4; D remains unclear. CDR3 length equals 14 residues. Germline CDR1 is DFQATT and CDR2 is SNEGSKA (reference sequence). Trimming pared 1 base from V and 7 bases from J, leaving 13 bases between. The CDR3 region is CSARVRGRSEKLFF. CDR3 in DNA: TGCAGTGCTAGAGTAAGAGGGAGGAGTGAAAAACTGTTTTTT.

At least ten counts were recorded for this clonotype. This chain connects TRBV4-1 to TRBJ2-7, with 11 positions matching TRBD1. Germline V gives CDR1 MGHRA, CDR2 YSYEKL. V lost 1 base, J lost 4 bases, and 3 bases stayed unmatched. CDR3 length equals 15 residues. The CDR3 loop is CASSQGTGGGYEQYF. The DNA of the CDR3 is TGCGCCAGCAGCCAAGGGACAGGGGGCGGTTACGAGCAGTACTTC.

This clonotype was recorded a few times. The genes are TRBV12-3 or TRBV12-4 and TRBJ2-3; 13 bases are a match to TRBD2. V lost 4 bases and J lost 4; bases outside the gene matches: 11. The CDR3 loop spans 18 amino acids. Here the CDR3 DNA reads TGTGCCAGCAGTTCACTCGGATCGGGACTAGCGGGGTCAGATACGCAGTATTTT. As protein: CASSSLGSGLAGSDTQYF.

This clonotype was seen a handful of times. This sequence joins TRBV27 and TRBJ1-5; no definite D call. The CDR3 spans 12 residues. The V and J ends lost 4 bases and 9 bases respectively, with 10 bases between them. Germline V lookup: CDR1 MNHEY, CDR2 SMNVEV (reference sequence). The CDR3: CASSSGVGPQHF. In DNA, the CDR3 is TGTGCCAGCAGTTCCGGGGTCGGGCCCCAGCATTTT.

This clonotype has at least ten counts. The chain links TRBV29-1 to TRBJ2-1; D may be TRBD1 (7 bases). Germline V lookup: CDR1 SQVTM, CDR2 ANQGSEA. There are 16 residues in the CDR3. The ends were cut back, 0 bases at V and 4 bases at J, with 16 bases in the middle. The CDR3 loop is CSVEEGQGGPYNEQFF. The CDR3, as DNA: TGCAGCGTTGAAGAAGGGCAGGGGGGACCGTACAATGAGCAGTTCTTC.

The rearrangement joins TRBV27 to TRBJ2-7, with D possibly TRBD2 on 5 matching bases. Germline V CDR1 and CDR2: MNHEY, SMNVEV (reference sequence). The CDR3 contains 16 residues. Deletions cut 3 bases from V and 5 bases from J, with 20 bases between. DNA for the CDR3: TGTGCCAGCAGTTTCCCGATCCCTCGGGAAACGAACGAGCAGTACTTC. Translated, it gives CASSFPIPRETNEQYF.

This clonotype was seen more than once but under ten times. CDR3: CASSARTTDTQYF. The CDR3 DNA follows: TGTGCCAGCAGCGCCCGCACAACAGATACGCAGTATTTT. The chain links TRBV7-9 to TRBJ2-3, with D uncertain. The CDR3 covers 13 residues. From germline, CDR1 is SEHNR and CDR2 FQNEAQ (reference sequence). The V and J ends lost 5 bases and 3 bases respectively, with 9 bases between them.

Only a few counts were recorded for this clonotype. A much larger clone lies a single base off, so this may be a read error. The rearrangement joins TRBV25-1 to TRBJ2-7; no clear D. The CDR3 runs to 11 residues. Trimming shortened V by 5 bases and J by 2 bases, and 4 bases separated the two germline ends. Looked up from germline, CDR1 is MGHDK and CDR2 is SYGVNS. CDR3 sequence: CASSIPYEQYF. The CDR3 DNA reads as TGTGCCAGCAGTATCCCCTACGAGCAGTACTTC.

This clonotype was seen a few times. The CDR3: CASSLGTGENTIYF. The CDR3 nucleotides read TGCGCCAGCAGCCTAGGGACAGGGGAAAACACCATATATTTT. The chain is built from TRBV5-1 and TRBJ1-3; 10 bases agree with TRBD1. The CDR3 contains 14 residues. Per germline, CDR1 SGHRS and CDR2 YFSETQ. V shed 4 bases and J 6 bases; nucleotides not matched to a gene: 4.

This clonotype was observed a few times. V is TRBV2 and J is TRBJ1-1; D remains unclear. Germline-derived CDR1 and CDR2 are SNHLY and FYNNEI. V lost 8 bases and J 0 bases, leaving 10 bases between the germline ends. The CDR3 covers 13 residues. The CDR3 loop reads CASVWPMNTEAFF. CDR3 nucleotide sequence: TGTGCCAGCGTGTGGCCCATGAACACTGAAGCTTTCTTT.

In its sample, this clonotype was seen a few times. The gene calls are TRBV12-3 or TRBV12-4 and TRBJ2-7; D not resolved. The ends were cut back, 5 bases at V and 3 bases at J, with 8 bases in the middle. The CDR3 is 12 amino acids. In DNA form, the CDR3 reads TGTGCCAGCAGTCCGCAGTTCTACGAGCAGTACTTC. The encoded protein is CASSPQFYEQYF.

This clonotype was detected a few times. The CDR3: CSARPHRGNQPQHF. The CDR3, as DNA: TGCAGTGCTAGGCCCCACAGGGGGAACCAGCCCCAGCATTTT. V and J are TRBV20-1 and TRBJ1-5; the match to TRBD1 covers 8 bases. The length of the CDR3 is 14 residues. Germline V gene data show CDR1 as DFQATT and CDR2 as SNEGSKA (reference sequence). Trimming at V came to 3 bases and at J to 7 bases, leaving 8 bases not matched to a gene.

This clonotype came up a few times. This chain links TRBV20-1 with TRBJ1-5; the D is unclear. The V gene lost 3 bases and the J gene lost 2 bases, with 8 bases spanning the gap. Germline V lookup: CDR1 DFQATT, CDR2 SNEGSKA (reference sequence). The length of the CDR3 is 13 residues. CDR3 nucleotide sequence: TGCAGTGCTAGTGGTCCTGGCAATCAGCCCCAGCATTTT. Its translation: CSASGPGNQPQHF.

The chain combines TRBV5-6 with TRBJ2-4; D unresolved. V shed 1 base and J shed 2 bases, with 7 bases lying between them. Germline CDR1 reads SGHDT; CDR2 reads YYEEEE. This CDR3 region has 14 residues. CDR3 coding DNA: TGTGCCAGCAGCTTGACTGTAACCAAAAACATTCAGTACTTC. Protein: CASSLTVTKNIQYF. Supplemented by reference TRBV5-6 and TRBJ2-4, the full variable domain reads DAGVTQSPTHLIKTRGQQVTLRCSPKSGHDTVSWYQQALGQGPQFIFQYYEEEERQRGNFPDRFSGHQFPNYSSELNVNALLLGDSALYLCASSLTVTKNIQYFGAGTRLSVL.

This rearrangement joins TRBV7-6 to TRBJ2-5; either TRBD1 or TRBD2 may fit D (5 bases each). V gave up 1 base and J gave up 5 bases, with 26 bases separating them. Germline V gene data show CDR1 as SGHVS and CDR2 as FNYEAQ. This CDR3 comprises 19 residues. The CDR3 DNA follows: TGTGCCAGCAGCTTAGTTTATGAAGTTTTAGGGGACCCCCGGGAGACCCAGTACTTC. It encodes CASSLVYEVLGDPRETQYF. Filled out from reference TRBV7-6 and TRBJ2-5, the complete variable domain reads GAGVSQSPRYKVTKRGQDVALRCDPISGHVSLYWYRQALGQGPEFLTYFNYEAQQDKSGLPNDRFSAERPEGSISTLTIQRTEQRDSAMYRCASSLVYEVLGDPRETQYFGPGTRLLVL.

The table lists this clonotype with many counts. J is TRBJ1-5 and V is TRBV5-1; no clear D. The length of the CDR3 is 13 residues. Looked up from germline, CDR1 is SGHRS and CDR2 is YFSETQ. Trimming cost V 0 bases and J 5 bases, with 6 bases left between them. In DNA, the CDR3 is TGCGCCAGCAGCTTGGACGTATATCAGCCCCAGCATTTT. This translates into CASSLDVYQPQHF.

This clonotype was seen repeatedly, ten times or more. In DNA, the CDR3 is TGTGCCAGCAAGGTGGGAGTCCGCATAGATACGCAGTATTTT. Translation: CASKVGVRIDTQYF. The chain couples TRBV2 to TRBJ2-3, with D possibly TRBD2 on 5 matching bases. Trimming cost V 7 bases and J 5 bases, with 16 bases left between them. The CDR3 extends over 14 amino acids. Germline V gene lookup returns CDR1 SNHLY and CDR2 FYNNEI.

This clonotype turned up a few times. The V gene is TRBV3-1, the J gene TRBJ2-5; TRBD1 might be the D (6 bases). CDR3 size: 15 residues. V lost 1 base and J lost 12, with 21 bases in between. CDR1 is LGHDT and CDR2 is YNNKEL in the germline V gene (reference sequence). CDR3 region: CASSQGTQGWTPEYF. The CDR3 coding sequence is TGTGCCAGCAGCCAAGGTACACAGGGTTGGACCCCCGAGTACTTC.

V gene TRBV10-3 combines with J gene TRBJ2-1, with D perhaps being TRBD1 or TRBD2 (5 bases each). V lost 4 bases and J 4 bases, leaving 14 bases between the germline ends. The CDR3 is 15 residues long. CDR1 and CDR2 (germline): ENHRY, SYGVKD. CDR3 protein: CAISGGARNYNEQFF. CDR3 bases: TGTGCCATCAGTGGAGGGGCTAGGAATTACAATGAGCAGTTCTTC.

This clonotype occurred a few times. This chain links TRBV6-1 with TRBJ2-1, with no clear D. CDR1 is MNHNS and CDR2 is SASEGT in the germline V gene. The V and J ends lost 4 bases and 3 bases respectively, with 7 bases between them. The CDR3 is made up of 13 amino acids. The CDR3 sequence is CASSGQVYNEQFF. CDR3 nucleotide sequence: TGTGCCAGCAGTGGGCAGGTCTACAATGAGCAGTTCTTC.

V and J are TRBV14 and TRBJ2-1; D unresolved. Germline CDR1 SGHDN, CDR2 FVKESK. V dropped 2 bases and J dropped 0 bases, with 11 bases sitting between them. CDR3 length equals 16 residues. The CDR3 region is CASSQTRLNSYNEQFF. CDR3 coding DNA: TGTGCCAGCAGCCAAACCCGACTGAACTCCTACAATGAGCAGTTCTTC.

This clonotype was seen many times. CDR3 bases: TGTGCCATCAGTGATCTGAGGACTAGCGGAACCTACGAGCAGTACTTC. Translated, it gives CAISDLRTSGTYEQYF. The chain recombines TRBV10-3 with TRBJ2-7, with 10 bases fitting TRBD2. V lost 3 bases and J lost 2; bases outside the gene matches: 7. Germline V gene sequence: CDR1 ENHRY, CDR2 SYGVKD. The CDR3 length is 16 residues.

The CDR3 sequence: CASSSSPWTPYNEQFF. In DNA form, the CDR3 reads TGTGCCAGCAGCTCCTCACCCTGGACTCCTTACAATGAGCAGTTCTTC. V and J are TRBV11-3 and TRBJ2-1; a weak D match, TRBD2 (5 bases). The CDR3 has 16 amino acids. The ends were cut back, 4 bases at V and 4 bases at J, with 17 bases in the middle. Germline CDR1 is SGHNT and CDR2 is YENEEA.